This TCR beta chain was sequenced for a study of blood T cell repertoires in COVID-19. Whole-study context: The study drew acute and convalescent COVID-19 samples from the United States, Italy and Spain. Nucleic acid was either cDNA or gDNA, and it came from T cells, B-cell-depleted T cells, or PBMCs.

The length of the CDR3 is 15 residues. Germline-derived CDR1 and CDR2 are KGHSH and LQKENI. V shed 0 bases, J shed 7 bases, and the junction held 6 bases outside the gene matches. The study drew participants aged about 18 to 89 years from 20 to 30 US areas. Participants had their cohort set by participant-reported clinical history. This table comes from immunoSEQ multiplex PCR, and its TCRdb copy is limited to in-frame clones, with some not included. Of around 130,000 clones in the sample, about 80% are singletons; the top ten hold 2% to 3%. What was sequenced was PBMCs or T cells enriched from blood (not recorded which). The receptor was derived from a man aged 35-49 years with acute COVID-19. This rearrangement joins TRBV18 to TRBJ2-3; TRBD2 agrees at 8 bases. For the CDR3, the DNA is TGTGCCAGCTCACCACCGTCCAGCGGGAGTTATACGCAGTATTTT. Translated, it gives CASSPPSSGSYTQYF.